One T cell receptor (beta chain) is described in this entry. V lost 4 bases to trimming and J lost 5 bases; unmatched junction nucleotides: 7. Germline CDR1 is MNHEY and CDR2 is SMNVEV (reference sequence). This CDR3 is 16 amino acids long. This entry belongs to a study of blood T cell repertoires in COVID-19. Sequencing used immunoSEQ multiplex PCR; TCRdb keeps in-frame clones, though not all of them. The table includes 290,000 or so clones, roughly 87% detected once. This rearrangement joins TRBV27 to TRBJ2-2; 10 bases align to TRBD2. The source of this sequence is a man younger than 35 with active or convalescent COVID-19. The sequencing input was peripheral blood. CDR3 nucleotides: TGTGCCAGCAGTTCAGTGTCAGCGGGAGGGACCGGGGAGCTGTTTTTT. Residues: CASSSVSAGGTGELFF.